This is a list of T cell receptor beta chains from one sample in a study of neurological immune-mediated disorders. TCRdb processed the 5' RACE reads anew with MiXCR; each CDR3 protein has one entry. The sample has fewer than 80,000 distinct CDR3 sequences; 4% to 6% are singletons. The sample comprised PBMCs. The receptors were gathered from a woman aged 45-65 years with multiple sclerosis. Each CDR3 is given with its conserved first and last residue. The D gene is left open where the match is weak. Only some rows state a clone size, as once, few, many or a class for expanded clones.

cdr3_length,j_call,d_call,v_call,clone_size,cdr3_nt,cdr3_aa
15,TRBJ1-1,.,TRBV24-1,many,TGTGCCACCAGTGACCCCAGGGCAGGGTCAACTGAAGCTTTCTTT,CATSDPRAGSTEAFF
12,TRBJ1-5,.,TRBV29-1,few,TGCAGCGTCCGGGATGGGGATCAGCCCCAGAATTTT,CSVRDGDQPQNF
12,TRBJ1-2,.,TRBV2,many,TGTGCCAGCAAAAGGCTCCGCGATGGCTACACCTTC,CASKRLRDGYTF
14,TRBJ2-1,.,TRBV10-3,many,TGTGCCATCAACCGGGACTTCCGGGACAATGAGCAGTTCTTC,CAINRDFRDNEQFF
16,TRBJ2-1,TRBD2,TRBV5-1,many,TGCGCCAGCAGCTTCGTTGGGCGGGGGGCCGACGATGAGCAGTTCTTC,CASSFVGRGADDEQFF
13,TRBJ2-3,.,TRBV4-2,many,TGTGCCAGCAGCCAAGATGCAGGGAATACGCAGTATTTT,CASSQDAGNTQYF
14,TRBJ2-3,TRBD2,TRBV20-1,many,TGCAGTGCTAGAGATAGTAGCGGGCCAGATACGCAGTATTTT,CSARDSSGPDTQYF
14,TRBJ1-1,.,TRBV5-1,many,TGCGCCAGCAGCCGAAACAACGCGAACACTGAAGCTTTCTTT,CASSRNNANTEAFF
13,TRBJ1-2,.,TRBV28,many,TGTGCCAGCAGTCCGACCCGGGGGAGCGGCTACACCTTC,CASSPTRGSGYTF
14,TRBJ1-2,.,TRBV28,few,TGTGCCAGCGGCAGAGAGGGAAAGGGGGACGGCTACACCTTC,CASGREGKGDGYTF
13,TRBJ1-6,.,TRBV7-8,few,TGTGCCAGCAGAAGACAGGAAAATTCACCCCTCAACTTT,CASRRQENSPLNF
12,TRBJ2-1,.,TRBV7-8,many,TGTGCCAGCAGCCGAAGCCGAAATGAGCAGTTCTTC,CASSRSRNEQFF
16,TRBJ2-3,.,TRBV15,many,TGTGCCACCAGCAGAGATTCAAGAGGGTCCACAGATACGCAGTATTTT,CATSRDSRGSTDTQYF
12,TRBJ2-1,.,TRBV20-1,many,TGCAGTGCTCCTTCTACCTACAATGAGCAGTTCTTC,CSAPSTYNEQFF
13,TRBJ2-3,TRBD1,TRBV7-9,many,TGTGCCAGCAGCTTGGACAGGGGAGATACGCAGTATTTT,CASSLDRGDTQYF
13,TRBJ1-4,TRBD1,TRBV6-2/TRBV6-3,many,TGTGCCAGCGGACAGGGGGCGCGAGAAAAACTGTTTTTT,CASGQGAREKLFF
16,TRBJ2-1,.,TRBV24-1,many,TGTGCCACCAGTGACCAGGGGAAAAGCTCCTACAATGAGCAGTTCTTC,CATSDQGKSSYNEQFF
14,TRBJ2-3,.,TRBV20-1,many,TGCAGTGCTACTACCTCCTCAGGGATAGATACGCAGTATTTT,CSATTSSGIDTQYF
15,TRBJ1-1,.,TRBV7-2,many,TGTGCCAGCAGCTGGTCGGGCGGGGGGCGGTCTGAAGCTTTCTTT,CASSWSGGGRSEAFF
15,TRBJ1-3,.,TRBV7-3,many,TGTGCCAGCAGCCTGGGGAAATCCCCCGGAAACACCATATATTTT,CASSLGKSPGNTIYF
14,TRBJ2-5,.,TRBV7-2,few,TGTGCCAGCAGCTTAGTTTGGCAGGGGGAGACCCAGTACTTC,CASSLVWQGETQYF
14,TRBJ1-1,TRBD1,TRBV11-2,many,TGTGCCAGCAGCAGCGACAGGGGGGGCGCTGAAGCTTTCTTT,CASSSDRGGAEAFF
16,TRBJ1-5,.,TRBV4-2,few,TGTGCCAGCAGCCAAGATGGCAGCTGGGGGAATCAGCCCCAGAATTTT,CASSQDGSWGNQPQNF
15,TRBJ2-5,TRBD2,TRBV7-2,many,TGTGCCAGCAGCGCGACGGGGGGAACGTGGGAGACCCAGTACTTC,CASSATGGTWETQYF
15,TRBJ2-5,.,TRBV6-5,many,TGTGCCAGCAGTTACCAGGGTTCGTACCAAGAGACCCAGTACTTC,CASSYQGSYQETQYF
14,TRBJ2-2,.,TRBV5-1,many,TGCGCCTCCCGGGCCGACGGGAACACCGGGGAGCTGTTTTTT,CASRADGNTGELFF
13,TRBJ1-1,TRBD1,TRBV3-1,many,TGTGCCAGCAGCCTCGGACAGGGTAATAAAGCTTTCTTT,CASSLGQGNKAFF
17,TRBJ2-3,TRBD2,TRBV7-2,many,TGTGCCAGCAGCTTAGCCCGCGGGGGGTGGATCGGAGATACGCAGTATTTT,CASSLARGGWIGDTQYF
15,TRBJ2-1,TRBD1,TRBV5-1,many,TGCGCCAGCAGTGCGGGACAGGGGAACTACAATGAGCAGTTCTTC,CASSAGQGNYNEQFF
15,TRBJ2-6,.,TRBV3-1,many,TGTGCCAGCAGCCAACCGATCTCTGGGGCCAACGTCCTGACTTTC,CASSQPISGANVLTF
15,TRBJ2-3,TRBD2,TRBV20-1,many,TGCAGTGCTGACTGGACTAGCGGGGTGACAGATACGCAGTATTTT,CSADWTSGVTDTQYF
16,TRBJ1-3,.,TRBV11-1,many,TGTGCCAGCAGCTTAGCCGTCGTGAACTCTGGAAACACCATATATTTT,CASSLAVVNSGNTIYF
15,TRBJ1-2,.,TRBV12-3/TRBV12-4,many,TGTGCCAGCAGTCCTACAGGGAGGGTGAGCTATGGCTACACCTTC,CASSPTGRVSYGYTF
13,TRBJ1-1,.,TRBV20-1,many,TGCAGTGCTAACGACGGGGGGTGGACTGAAGCTTTCTTT,CSANDGGWTEAFF
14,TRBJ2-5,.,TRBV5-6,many,TGTGCCAGCAGCTTTGTTGACAGGCAAGAGACCCAGTACTTC,CASSFVDRQETQYF
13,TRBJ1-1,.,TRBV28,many,TGTGCCAGCAGTAAACAGGGTTACACTGAAGCTTTCTTT,CASSKQGYTEAFF
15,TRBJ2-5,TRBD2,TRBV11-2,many,TGTGCCAGCAGCATGGGACTAGCGGGGCTTGAGACCCAGTACTTC,CASSMGLAGLETQYF
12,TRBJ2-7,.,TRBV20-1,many,TGCAGTGCGCCGACAGGAGCCTACGAGCAGTACTTC,CSAPTGAYEQYF
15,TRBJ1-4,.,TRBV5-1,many,TGCGCCAGCAGCTTGGCCCCGGGGTCGGGCGAAAAACTGTTTTTT,CASSLAPGSGEKLFF
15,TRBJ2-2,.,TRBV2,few,TGTGCCAGCACCAGTGGTGGACTGAACACCGGGGAGCTGTTTTTT,CASTSGGLNTGELFF
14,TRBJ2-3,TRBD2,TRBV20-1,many,TGCAGTGCTAGTTCGGGGGGGCCATCAGATACGCAGTATTTT,CSASSGGPSDTQYF
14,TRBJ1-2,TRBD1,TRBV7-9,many,TGTGCCAGCAGCTCCCGTGACAGGGACTATGGCTACACCTTC,CASSSRDRDYGYTF
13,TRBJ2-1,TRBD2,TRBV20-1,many,TGCAGTGCTAGGAGCGGGGGTTACAATGAGCAGTTCTTC,CSARSGGYNEQFF
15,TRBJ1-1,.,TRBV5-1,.,TGCGCCAGCAGCTTGAATGGGGCGGGGAACACTGAAGCTTTCTTT,CASSLNGAGNTEAFF
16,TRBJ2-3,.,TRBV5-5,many,TGTGCCAGCAGCTTGTACGGCAGGGATAGGGGAGATACGCAGTATTTT,CASSLYGRDRGDTQYF
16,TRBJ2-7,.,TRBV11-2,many,TGTGCCAGCAGCAAACTCCAGGGGGGAACGGCCTACGAGCAGTACTTC,CASSKLQGGTAYEQYF
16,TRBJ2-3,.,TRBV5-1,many,TGCGCCAGCAGCTTGGACCTCAGGGAGCGCACAGATACGCAGTATTTT,CASSLDLRERTDTQYF
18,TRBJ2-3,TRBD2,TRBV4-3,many,TGCGCCAGCAGCCAGGAATCGACTAGCGGGCGTAGCACAGATACGCAGTATTTT,CASSQESTSGRSTDTQYF
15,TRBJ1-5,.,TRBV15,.,TGTGCCACCAGCAGAGACGTGGACAGCTATCAGCCCCAGCATTTT,CATSRDVDSYQPQHF
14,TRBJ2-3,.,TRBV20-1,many,TGCAGTGCTACGGGCGGTCAACGCCGAGATACGCAGTATTTT,CSATGGQRRDTQYF
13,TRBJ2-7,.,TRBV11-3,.,TGTGCCAGCAGCTTTGATCCGGCCAACGAGCAGTACTTC,CASSFDPANEQYF
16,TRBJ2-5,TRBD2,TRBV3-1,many,TGTGCCAGCAGCCAACGACGACTAGCGGGACAAGAGACCCAGTACTTC,CASSQRRLAGQETQYF
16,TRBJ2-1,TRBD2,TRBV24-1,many,TGTGCCACCAGTGCCTACCCTCGGGGGGGATACAATGAGCAGTTCTTC,CATSAYPRGGYNEQFF